Below, 25 T cell receptor beta chains from the same sample are listed, as sequenced in a study of T cell repertoires in cytomegalovirus infection. TCRdb reprocessed the reads via MiXCR and lists one record per CDR3 protein. The repertoire has about 530,000 distinct CDR3 sequences, more than 20% of them found once; the top ten carry around 13%. Sequenced material: PBMCs. The receptor set was obtained from a human donor in good health (CMV status not recorded). Some clones in this sample may be carry-over from other donors' samples.

The chain employs TRBV5-6 and TRBJ2-3; D gene uncertain. The CDR3 runs to 14 residues. Germline V gene lookup returns CDR1 SGHDT and CDR2 YYEEEE. Between the trimmed V and J ends, which lost 0 bases and 10 bases, there was a span of 15 bases. The CDR3 loop is CASSLGLARDSQYF. The CDR3 DNA is TGTGCCAGCAGCTTGGGGTTGGCCCGCGACTCGCAGTATTTT.

Many counts were recorded for this clonotype. The chain carries TRBV12-3 or TRBV12-4 and TRBJ2-3, with 11 positions matching TRBD2. The trim removed 7 bases at V and 4 bases at J, leaving 7 bases unmatched. The CDR3 is 15 amino acids. CDR3 bases: TGTGCCAGCACTCCACTAGCGGGAGAAGCAGATACGCAGTATTTT. Its translation: CASTPLAGEADTQYF.

This clonotype was detected a few times. The J gene is TRBJ2-4, the V gene TRBV15, with D maybe TRBD2 (5 bases). Germline V CDR1 and CDR2: LNHNV, YYDKDF (reference sequence). The CDR3 has 14 amino acids. Between the trimmed V and J ends, which lost 1 base and 9 bases, there was a span of 13 bases. The CDR3 DNA sequence: TGTGCCACCAGCAGAGTCGGGGTTGGAGGCATTCAGTACTTC. Translated: CATSRVGVGGIQYF.

CDR3 in DNA: TGCAGTGCTAGTGATCGTGGGAGGTCCTACAATGAGCAGTTCTTC. Its protein product is CSASDRGRSYNEQFF. V usage is TRBV20-1 and J usage is TRBJ2-1; tentatively, D is TRBD2 (6 bases). CDR1 DFQATT and CDR2 SNEGSKA come from the germline V gene (reference sequence). The CDR3 totals 15 residues. V lost 3 bases and J 1 base, leaving 13 bases between the germline ends.

CDR3 nucleotide sequence: TGTGCCAGCAGTTTTTCGGGGGCTGGGGAAAAACTGTTTTTT. Its translation: CASSFSGAGEKLFF. V is TRBV12-3 or TRBV12-4 and J is TRBJ1-4, with D perhaps matching TRBD1 (6 bases). V was trimmed by 3 bases and J by 8 bases, leaving 13 bases between them. The CDR3 contains 14 residues.

The rearrangement links TRBV6-1 to TRBJ2-3, with D possibly being TRBD1 or TRBD2 (5 bases each). Deletions cut 4 bases from V and 1 base from J, with 18 bases between. Germline V gives CDR1 MNHNS, CDR2 SASEGT. The CDR3 contains 17 residues. This CDR3 reads CASSGDPRGRGTDTQYF. CDR3 DNA: TGTGCCAGCAGTGGGGATCCCCGGGGCAGGGGCACAGATACGCAGTATTTT.

This clonotype has more than one count but fewer than ten. The chain has TRBV19 and TRBJ1-4; D perhaps matches TRBD1 (6 bases). Germline CDR1 reads LNHDA; CDR2 reads SQIVND (reference sequence). V was shortened by 6 bases and J by 11 bases, with 22 bases between the two germline ends. The CDR3 has 15 amino acids. CDR3 sequence: CASSPTGQGSWKLFF. CDR3 sequence (DNA): TGTGCCAGTAGCCCGACGGGGCAGGGGAGTTGGAAACTGTTTTTT.

This clonotype was recorded many times. The chain employs TRBV7-8 and TRBJ2-1; 7 bases fit TRBD1. V was clipped by 0 bases and J by 8 bases; unmatched bases: 4. The CDR3 has 14 amino acids. Germline V gives CDR1 SGHVS, CDR2 FQNEAQ. CDR3 sequence reads: CASSLATGDHEQFF. The CDR3 DNA is TGTGCCAGCAGCTTAGCAACAGGGGACCATGAGCAGTTCTTC.

This clonotype was seen more than once but under ten times. The chain's CDR3 is CSSGEVAGRNEQFF. CDR3 nucleotides: TGCAGCTCCGGCGAAGTGGCAGGGCGGAATGAGCAGTTCTTC. The gene calls are TRBV29-1 and TRBJ2-1, with a tentative D call TRBD1 (5 bases). The germline CDR1 and CDR2 sequences are SQVTM and ANQGSEA. This CDR3 contains 14 residues. The V gene lost 8 bases and the J gene lost 7 bases, with 21 bases spanning the gap.

V gene TRBV5-1 combines with J gene TRBJ2-5; maybe TRBD1 (6 bases). This CDR3 is 15 amino acids long. Trimming stripped 4 bases from V and 5 bases from J, with 18 bases between. The germline CDR1 and CDR2 sequences are SGHRS and YFSETQ. The CDR3 coding sequence is TGCGCCAGCAGCCCTAATACAGGGTCTTGGGAGACCCAGTACTTC. Translated, it gives CASSPNTGSWETQYF.

This clonotype was counted many times. This chain connects TRBV7-8 to TRBJ2-3, with 9 bases lining up with TRBD1. Germline assignment: CDR1 SGHVS and CDR2 FQNEAQ. The CDR3 covers 18 residues. The J segment lost 4 bases and the V segment lost 0 bases, leaving 11 bases of the junction unmatched. In DNA form, the CDR3 reads TGTGCCAGCAGCTTAGCGTCTAGAGGGACAGGGATGGCAGATACGCAGTATTTT. Protein sequence: CASSLASRGTGMADTQYF.

The chain employs TRBV10-3 and TRBJ2-7, with 9 bases that match TRBD2. The germline CDR1 and CDR2 sequences are ENHRY and SYGVKD. V trimming: 6 bases; J trimming: 1 base; junction bases outside the gene matches: 4. CDR3 length equals 14 residues. Here the CDR3 reads CAIRASGNSYEQYF. The CDR3 coding sequence is TGTGCCATCAGAGCTAGCGGGAATTCCTACGAGCAGTACTTC.

This clonotype was counted between two and nine times. V usage is TRBV7-9 and J usage is TRBJ2-1, with 16 bases fitting TRBD2. CDR1 is SEHNR and CDR2 is FQNEAQ in the germline V gene (reference sequence). The CDR3 sequence is 20 residues long. Trimming at V came to 11 bases and at J to 2 bases, leaving 18 bases not matched to a gene. The CDR3 DNA is TGTGCCGCATTTTTGGAGCGGGGACTAGCGGGAGGGTATACCTACAATGAGCAGTTCTTC. This codes for CAAFLERGLAGGYTYNEQFF.

CDR3 sequence reads: CASRYSGRVTGELFF. The CDR3 bases are TGTGCCAGCAGATATAGCGGGAGGGTCACCGGGGAGCTGTTTTTT. V usage is TRBV12-3 or TRBV12-4 and J usage is TRBJ2-2, with 11 positions matching TRBD2. The CDR3 covers 15 residues. Trimming removed 6 bases from V and 4 bases from J; junction bases left unmatched: 4.

The chain links TRBV6-2 or TRBV6-3 to TRBJ2-5; D possibly matches TRBD1 or TRBD2 (5 bases each). The germline gives CDR1 MNHEY, CDR2 SVGEGT. This CDR3 is built from 13 residues. Trimming pared 10 bases from V and 5 bases from J, leaving 17 bases between. The CDR3 loop reads CATGPVERETQYF. The CDR3 coding sequence is TGTGCCACGGGGCCCGTCGAACGGGAGACCCAGTACTTC.

J is TRBJ1-5 and V is TRBV7-8; D is uncertain. The germline V gene has CDR1 SGHVS and CDR2 FQNEAQ. The CDR3 has 17 amino acids. V was trimmed by 5 bases and J by 0 bases, leaving 17 bases between them. DNA for the CDR3: TGTGCCAGCAGCGTACAGAGAGGGAGGGATAGCAATCAGCCCCAGCATTTT. Translated, it gives CASSVQRGRDSNQPQHF.

This clonotype was recorded many times. This rearrangement joins TRBV7-2 to TRBJ2-3; 10 bases fit TRBD2. The germline gives CDR1 SGHTA, CDR2 FQGNSA. V shed 5 bases, J shed 3 bases, and the junction held 11 bases outside the gene matches. The CDR3 sequence is 17 residues long. The CDR3 protein is CASSRTLAGGGTDTQYF. CDR3 coding DNA: TGTGCCAGCAGCCGTACCTTAGCGGGAGGCGGAACAGATACGCAGTATTTT.

The rearrangement joins TRBV10-3 to TRBJ2-7; 7 bases are a match to TRBD1. V shed 3 bases, J shed 3 bases, and the junction held 8 bases outside the gene matches. CDR1 ENHRY and CDR2 SYGVKD come from the germline V gene. This CDR3 spans 15 amino acids. The CDR3 reads CAISDTGDSLYEQYV. CDR3 bases: TGTGCCATCAGTGACACAGGGGATTCTCTCTACGAGCAGTACGTC.

V is TRBV6-8 and J is TRBJ2-7; TRBD2 matches at 13 bases. J gave up 7 bases and V 6 bases, and 0 bases lay outside the gene matches. The CDR3 sequence is 12 residues long. CDR1 is MNHGY, CDR2 SAAAGT, per germline. Written as DNA, the CDR3 is TGTGCCAGCAGGGGACTAGCGGGGGAGCAGTACTTC. Translation gives CASRGLAGEQYF.

The gene calls are TRBV2 and TRBJ2-4; TRBD1 matches 8 bases. Germline V gene sequence: CDR1 SNHLY, CDR2 FYNNEI. V was clipped by 4 bases and J by 8 bases; unmatched bases: 7. CDR3 size: 14 residues. CDR3 region: CASSATGVRDIQYF. In DNA form, the CDR3 reads TGTGCCAGCAGTGCGACAGGGGTACGAGACATTCAGTACTTC.

This clonotype was found many times. This rearrangement joins TRBV28 to TRBJ1-1, with D perhaps matching TRBD1 (5 bases). Germline V CDR1 and CDR2: MDHEN, SYDVKM. Trimming cost V 5 bases and J 3 bases, with 16 bases left between them. This CDR3 contains 15 residues. CDR3 loop: CASSPWDGSYTEAFF. CDR3 in DNA: TGTGCCAGCAGTCCCTGGGACGGCTCCTACACTGAAGCTTTCTTT. The full variable domain, completed using reference TRBV28 and TRBJ1-1, is DVKVTQSSRYLVKRTGEKVFLECVQDMDHENMFWYRQDPGLGLRLIYFSYDVKMKEKGDIPEGYSVSREKKERFSLILESASTNQTSMYLCASSPWDGSYTEAFFGQGTRLTVV.

The chain employs TRBV12-3 or TRBV12-4 and TRBJ1-1; no clear D. There are 12 residues in the CDR3. Deletions cut 2 bases from V and 8 bases from J, with 9 bases between. Here the CDR3 DNA reads TGTGCCAGCAGTTTATTTCGGGGAGAAGCTTTCTTT. The encoded protein is CASSLFRGEAFF.

Only a few counts were recorded for this clonotype. The chain couples TRBV5-1 to TRBJ2-6; 8 bases are shared with TRBD1. CDR3 length equals 16 residues. Germline V gene sequence: CDR1 SGHRS, CDR2 YFSETQ. V was pared by 5 bases and J by 1 base, with 5 bases of the junction left unmatched. DNA of the CDR3: TGCGCCAGCAGTCCGAGACAGGGGTCTGGGGCCAACGTCCTGACTTTC. Translated, it gives CASSPRQGSGANVLTF.

This clonotype was observed many times. The V and J genes are TRBV7-2 and TRBJ1-2, with 7 bases that match TRBD1. From germline, CDR1 is SGHTA and CDR2 FQGNSA. Trimming cost V 5 bases and J 4 bases; bases outside gene matches: 4. This CDR3 is built from 13 residues. The CDR3 loop reads CASSAGQTYGYTF. CDR3 nucleotide sequence: TGTGCCAGCAGCGCGGGACAGACCTATGGCTACACCTTC.

This clonotype has a single count. This CDR3 is CASSFGRRVSDGYTF. The CDR3 DNA follows: TGTGCCAGCAGCTTCGGGCGCAGGGTGTCGGATGGCTACACCTTC. The chain joins TRBV13 to TRBJ1-2, with D possibly TRBD1 on 5 matching bases. Looked up from germline, CDR1 is PRHDT and CDR2 is FYEKMQ (reference sequence). V gave up 3 bases and J gave up 6 bases, with 17 bases separating them. This CDR3 has 15 residues.